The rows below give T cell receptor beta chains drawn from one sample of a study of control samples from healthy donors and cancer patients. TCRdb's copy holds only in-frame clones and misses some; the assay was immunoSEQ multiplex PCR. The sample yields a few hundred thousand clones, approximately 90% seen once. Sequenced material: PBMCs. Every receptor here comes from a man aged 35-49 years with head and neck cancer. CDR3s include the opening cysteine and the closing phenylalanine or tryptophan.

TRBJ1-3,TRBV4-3,CASSQADRAGNTIYF
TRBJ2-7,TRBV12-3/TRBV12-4,CASSLGTVSEQYF
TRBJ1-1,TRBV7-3,CASSLYSTTEAFF
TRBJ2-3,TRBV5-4,CASSLVGPSRDTQYF
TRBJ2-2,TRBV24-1,CATGWAGNTGELFF
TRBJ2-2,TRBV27,CASSLSDRGTGELFF
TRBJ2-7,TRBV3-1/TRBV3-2,CASSQDRRNEQYF
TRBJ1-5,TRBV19,CASSIPYGGTDNQPQHF
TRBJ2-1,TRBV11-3,CASSETSHSYNEQFF
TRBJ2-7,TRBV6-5,CASAYRDVAYEQYF
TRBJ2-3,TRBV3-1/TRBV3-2,CASSQDLGGGTDTQYF
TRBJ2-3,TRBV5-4,CASSLDQGPLGDTQYF